This record covers a single TCR beta chain. This entry is derived from a study of blood T cell repertoires in COVID-19. Whole-study context: Sites across the United States, Italy and Spain contributed samples from acute and convalescent COVID-19. PBMCs, B-cell-depleted T cells, or T cells provided the cDNA or gDNA that made up the material.

Original methodology: The authors estimated nucleated cell counts from reference gene primer amplification. Data came from immunoSEQ multiplex PCR; TCRdb stores just in-frame clones and leaves some out. Clonal size and the V and J genes are those of that table, whereas D and trimming came from the DNA. Found here are 200,000 to 250,000 clones, roughly 84% of them singletons; the top ten hold roughly 2.6%. Material for sequencing was peripheral blood. The sequence derives from a man between 45 and 60 years old who had recovered from COVID-19.

CDR3 residues: CASSLRTGRQFF. CDR3 nucleotide sequence: TGTGCCAGCAGCTTACGGACAGGGAGGCAGTTCTTC. The chain uses TRBV11-2 and TRBJ2-1; 8 nucleotides match TRBD1. Germline values: CDR1 SGHAT, CDR2 FQNNGV. The J segment lost 12 bases and the V segment lost 2 bases, leaving 3 bases of the junction unmatched. The CDR3 totals 12 residues.